Each of the 22 T cell receptor beta chains below was sequenced from the same sample in a study of early T cells in non-severe SARS-CoV-2 infection (dated by TCRdb to about 2021). Receptor amplification or capture employed 5' RACE. TCRdb shows the sequencer as NextSeq 500. TCRdb handled the public reads itself, with Q25 trimming in fastp and clone calling in MiXCR, and kept productive beta chains. Merged by CDR3 protein, the rows form single entries marked with the most common genes and DNA. In all, the sample holds 60,000 or so distinct CDR3 sequences, and 12% of those were seen once. The leading ten clones occupy 4% to 4.5% of the sample. The sample was whole blood. The receptor source for this set is an adult who was a healthcare worker with PCR-confirmed SARS-CoV-2 infection or an uninfected control (not recorded which).

This clonotype was seen many times. This rearrangement joins TRBV12-3 or TRBV12-4 to TRBJ2-1; the match to TRBD2 covers 7 bases. The CDR3 is 13 amino acids. V shed 2 bases and J 9 bases; nucleotides not matched to a gene: 4. The CDR3 reads CASSLRGVSEQFF. CDR3 nucleotides: TGTGCCAGCAGTTTACGGGGGGTGAGTGAGCAGTTCTTC.

This clonotype was counted many times. The V gene is TRBV20-1, the J gene TRBJ1-1; 8 bases fit TRBD1. V lost 7 bases to trimming and J lost 5 bases; unmatched junction nucleotides: 9. Germline values: CDR1 DFQATT, CDR2 SNEGSKA (reference sequence). This CDR3 has 13 amino acids. CDR3 residues: CSGTTGGVTEAFF. DNA for the CDR3: TGCAGTGGTACTACAGGGGGGGTGACTGAAGCTTTCTTT.

This clonotype was seen repeatedly, ten times or more. V and J are TRBV6-5 and TRBJ2-3; D ambiguous. Between the trimmed V and J ends, which lost 5 bases and 7 bases, there was a span of 10 bases. CDR3 length: 12 residues. The germline gives CDR1 MNHEY, CDR2 SVGAGI. CDR3 residues: CASSRVGNTQYF. In DNA form, the CDR3 reads TGTGCCAGCAGTAGGGTAGGGAATACGCAGTATTTT.

Here the CDR3 reads CASSEASGAPGGADTQYF. CDR3 coding DNA: TGTGCCAGCAGTGAGGCTAGCGGGGCCCCTGGAGGGGCAGATACGCAGTATTTT. The gene calls are TRBV6-4 and TRBJ2-3; 9 bases match TRBD2. The V and J ends lost 3 bases and 4 bases, in that order; junction bases with no gene match: 14. Germline values: CDR1 MRHNA, CDR2 SNTAGT. The CDR3 runs to 18 residues.

This clonotype was found a few times. This chain links TRBV29-1 with TRBJ2-3; D not certain. Germline CDR1 is SQVTM and CDR2 is ANQGSEA. This CDR3 comprises 10 residues. V lost 7 bases and J 7 bases, leaving 9 bases between the germline ends. CDR3 sequence (DNA): TGCAGCGCCATGGGGAATACGCAGTATTTT. This translates into CSAMGNTQYF.

Only a few counts were recorded for this clonotype. The chain couples TRBV12-5 to TRBJ2-7; unclear D gene. Germline V lookup: CDR1 LGHNT, CDR2 FRNRAP. The V end lost 6 bases, the J end lost 6 bases, and 12 bases lay between the germline ends. This CDR3 is 12 amino acids long. CDR3 sequence (DNA): TGTGCTAGTGGGCTCAGGAACTTCGAGCAGTACTTC. Encoded protein: CASGLRNFEQYF.

This clonotype was counted many times. The gene calls are TRBV19 and TRBJ2-1; the match to TRBD2 covers 7 bases. The CDR3 is 15 residues long. From germline, CDR1 is LNHDA and CDR2 SQIVND (reference sequence). V dropped 5 bases and J dropped 4; count of bases not matched to a gene: 8. DNA for the CDR3: TGTGCCAGTAGTTTCTTGGGAGGGCCATACAATGAGCAGTTCTTC. This encodes CASSFLGGPYNEQFF.

This clonotype was picked up many times. The J gene is TRBJ2-6, the V gene TRBV11-2; the match to TRBD1 covers 7 bases. The junction had 13 bases not matched to a gene; V was cut back by 8 bases and J by 0 bases. CDR1 and CDR2 from the germline V gene are SGHAT and FQNNGV. There are 18 residues in the CDR3. In DNA, the CDR3 is TGTGCCAGCCAAGCTTGGACAGGATTGCGCTCTGGGGCCAACGTCCTGACTTTC. Its protein product is CASQAWTGLRSGANVLTF.

This clonotype was detected only a few times. The chain joins TRBV28 to TRBJ1-1, with no clear D. The V and J ends lost 2 bases and 3 bases respectively, with 10 bases between them. There are 14 residues in the CDR3. Per the germline V gene, CDR1 is MDHEN and CDR2 is SYDVKM. Here the CDR3 DNA reads TGTGCCAGCAGTTTAGTCCGGGGTTACACTGAAGCTTTCTTT. Its protein is CASSLVRGYTEAFF.

This chain joins TRBV27 and TRBJ2-1; the D is unclear. CDR3 size: 15 residues. Germline CDR1 MNHEY, CDR2 SMNVEV (reference sequence). V gave up 3 bases and J gave up 0 bases, with 9 bases separating them. The CDR3 loop is CASSFIWSSYNEQFF. The CDR3 nucleotides read TGTGCCAGCAGTTTCATTTGGAGCTCCTACAATGAGCAGTTCTTC.

The chain combines TRBV5-5 with TRBJ2-1; D is tentatively TRBD1 or TRBD2 (6 bases each). Germline-derived CDR1 and CDR2 are SGHKS and YYEKEE (reference sequence). The CDR3 is 15 amino acids. The germline V and J ends were trimmed by 0 bases and 5 bases, with 12 bases remaining between them. CDR3 protein: CASSLVWGANNEQFF. In DNA, the CDR3 is TGTGCCAGCAGCTTGGTTTGGGGGGCTAACAATGAGCAGTTCTTC.

Only a few counts were recorded for this clonotype. V gene TRBV9 combines with J gene TRBJ2-1; 9 nucleotides line up with TRBD1. With V trimmed by 4 bases and J by 7 bases, 9 bases remained unmatched. The CDR3 is 15 amino acids. CDR1 and CDR2 from the germline V gene are SGDLS and YYNGEE. In DNA form, the CDR3 reads TGTGCCAGCAGCCAGACAGGACAGGGGCCAAATGAGCAGTTCTTC. Its translation is CASSQTGQGPNEQFF.

In its sample, this clonotype was seen many times. V usage is TRBV20-1 and J usage is TRBJ2-7; tentatively, D is TRBD1 (5 bases). The V end was cut by 7 bases, the J end by 2 bases, with 18 bases between. Germline loops: CDR1 DFQATT, CDR2 SNEGSKA (reference sequence). The CDR3 is 14 amino acids. The CDR3, as DNA: TGCAGTGGGGGCGTATACGGCGGTCCCTACGAGCAGTACTTC. Encoded protein: CSGGVYGGPYEQYF.

The rearrangement links TRBV7-2 to TRBJ1-5; D not certain. The CDR3 covers 14 residues. V lost 3 bases to trimming and J lost 3 bases, with 9 bases between them. Germline values: CDR1 SGHTA, CDR2 FQGNSA. The CDR3 sequence is CASSFTRNNQPQHF. The CDR3 DNA is TGTGCCAGCAGCTTTACTCGAAACAATCAGCCCCAGCATTTT.

Only a few counts were recorded for this clonotype. The V and J genes are TRBV4-3 and TRBJ1-1; the D is unclear. Germline CDR1 is LGHNA and CDR2 is YSLEER. The CDR3 covers 12 residues. The V end lost 0 bases, the J end lost 10 bases, and 9 bases lay between the germline ends. The CDR3 region is CASSQEGRIAFF. Written as DNA, the CDR3 is TGCGCCAGCAGCCAAGAAGGGAGGATAGCTTTCTTT.

The chain is built from TRBV5-6 and TRBJ2-2; D possibly matches TRBD1 or TRBD2 (5 bases each). V was pared by 0 bases and J by 5 bases, with 8 bases between. This CDR3 contains 14 residues. Germline values: CDR1 SGHDT, CDR2 YYEEEE. The CDR3 sequence is CASSLAGGTGELFF. CDR3 sequence (DNA): TGTGCCAGCAGCTTGGCTGGGGGAACCGGGGAGCTGTTTTTT. Complete variable domain (other parts from reference TRBV5-6 and TRBJ2-2): DAGVTQSPTHLIKTRGQQVTLRCSPKSGHDTVSWYQQALGQGPQFIFQYYEEEERQRGNFPDRFSGHQFPNYSSELNVNALLLGDSALYLCASSLAGGTGELFFGEGSRLTVL.

At least ten counts were recorded for this clonotype. J is TRBJ2-7 and V is TRBV20-1, with TRBD2 matching 8 bases. Unmatched junction bases numbered 15, after V lost 6 bases and J lost 5 bases. CDR3 size: 15 residues. Germline V CDR1 and CDR2: DFQATT, SNEGSKA (reference sequence). This CDR3 reads CSAPGGVARENEQYF. The CDR3 nucleotides are TGCAGTGCCCCGGGGGGGGTCGCGCGGGAGAACGAGCAGTACTTC.

This clonotype has only a few counts. The chain combines TRBV9 with TRBJ1-3; tentatively, D is TRBD1 (6 bases). The CDR3 extends over 15 amino acids. V was pared by 3 bases and J by 4 bases, with 14 bases between. Germline CDR1 SGDLS, CDR2 YYNGEE. The CDR3 spells CASSDTGYAGNTIYF. The CDR3 DNA sequence: TGTGCCAGCAGCGACACAGGGTATGCCGGAAACACCATATATTTT.

This clonotype was detected only a few times. The J gene is TRBJ2-7, the V gene TRBV11-2; D is undetermined. CDR1 SGHAT and CDR2 FQNNGV come from the germline V gene. V was clipped by 4 bases and J by 1 base, with 5 bases between them. The CDR3 is made up of 12 amino acids. The CDR3 sequence: CASSSRSYEQYF. The CDR3, as DNA: TGTGCCAGCAGCTCCAGGTCCTACGAGCAGTACTTC.

This rearrangement joins TRBV12-3 or TRBV12-4 to TRBJ2-2; D might be TRBD1 or TRBD2, each matching 5 bases. This CDR3 comprises 17 residues. V was shortened by 7 bases and J by 0 bases, with 18 bases between the two germline ends. CDR3 loop: CASIPGTVPANTGELFF. The CDR3, as DNA: TGTGCCAGCATTCCAGGGACGGTCCCCGCGAACACCGGGGAGCTGTTTTTT.

This clonotype was counted many times. The V and J genes are TRBV6-5 and TRBJ2-7; D not resolved. In germline, CDR1 is MNHEY, CDR2 SVGAGI. This CDR3 contains 16 residues. The V end lost 4 bases, the J end lost 1 base, and 17 bases lay between the germline ends. This CDR3 is CASSSRTPIPSYEQYF. CDR3 nucleotide sequence: TGTGCCAGCAGTTCTCGAACTCCAATACCTTCCTACGAGCAGTACTTC.

This clonotype was recorded many times. The chain employs TRBV6-4 and TRBJ2-1; D possibly corresponds to TRBD2 (7 bases). CDR3 length equals 17 residues. Trimming shortened V by 0 bases and J by 5 bases, and 17 bases separated the two germline ends. The germline gives CDR1 MRHNA, CDR2 SNTAGT. CDR3 in DNA: TGTGCCAGCAGTGACTCGAGCAAGGGGGGGCTTGACAATGAGCAGTTCTTC. Translated: CASSDSSKGGLDNEQFF.